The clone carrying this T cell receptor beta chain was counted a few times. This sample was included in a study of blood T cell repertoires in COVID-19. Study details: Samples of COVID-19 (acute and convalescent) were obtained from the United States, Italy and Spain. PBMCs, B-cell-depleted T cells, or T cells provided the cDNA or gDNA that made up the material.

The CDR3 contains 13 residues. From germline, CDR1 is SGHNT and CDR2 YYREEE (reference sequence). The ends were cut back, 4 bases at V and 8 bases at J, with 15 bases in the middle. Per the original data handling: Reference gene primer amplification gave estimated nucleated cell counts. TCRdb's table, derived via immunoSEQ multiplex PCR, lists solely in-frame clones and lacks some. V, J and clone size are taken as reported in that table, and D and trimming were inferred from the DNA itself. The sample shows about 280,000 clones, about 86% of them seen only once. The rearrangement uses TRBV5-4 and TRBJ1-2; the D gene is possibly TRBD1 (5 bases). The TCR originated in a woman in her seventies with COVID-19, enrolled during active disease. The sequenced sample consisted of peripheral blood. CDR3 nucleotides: TGTGCCAGCAGCCCTCCCCGGGGGGAAGGCTACACCTTC. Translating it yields CASSPPRGEGYTF.